Detailed here is one TCR beta chain. The sample comes from a study of shared clonotypes between healthy human individuals. Only in-frame clones appear in the TCRdb table, and some are missing; sequencing was by immunoSEQ multiplex PCR. The table lists about a million clones, roughly 80% of them singletons, with around 1.5% in the top ten. CD4+ cell separation produced CD45RA+ naive and CD45RA-negative memory subsets. Trimming took 2 bases from V and 2 from J, leaving 16 bases between them. Germline CDR1 is SGHTA and CDR2 is FQGTGA. The CDR3 runs to 18 residues. This TCR came from a man between 18 and 35 years old in good health. The sequencing input was memory CD4+ T cells sorted from blood. Indicated subset: CD45RA-negative fraction. The chain carries TRBV7-3 and TRBJ2-6; TRBD2 is a possible D gene (6 bases). The CDR3 region has the DNA TGTGCCAGCAGCTTAGTAGTTAGCGGCGGGGCTGGGGCCAACGTCCTGACTTTC. Residues: CASSLVVSGGAGANVLTF.